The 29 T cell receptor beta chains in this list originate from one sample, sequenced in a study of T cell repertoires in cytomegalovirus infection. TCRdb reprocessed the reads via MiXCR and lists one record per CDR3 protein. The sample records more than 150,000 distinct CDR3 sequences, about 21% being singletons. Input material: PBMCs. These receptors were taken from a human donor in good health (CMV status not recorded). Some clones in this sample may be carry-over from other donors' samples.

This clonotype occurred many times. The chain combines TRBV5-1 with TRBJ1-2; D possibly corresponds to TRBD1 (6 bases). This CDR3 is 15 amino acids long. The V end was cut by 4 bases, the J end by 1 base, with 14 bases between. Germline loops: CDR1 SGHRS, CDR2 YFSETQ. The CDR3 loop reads CASSVDQGSNYGYTF. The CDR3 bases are TGCGCCAGCAGCGTGGATCAGGGGAGTAACTATGGCTACACCTTC.

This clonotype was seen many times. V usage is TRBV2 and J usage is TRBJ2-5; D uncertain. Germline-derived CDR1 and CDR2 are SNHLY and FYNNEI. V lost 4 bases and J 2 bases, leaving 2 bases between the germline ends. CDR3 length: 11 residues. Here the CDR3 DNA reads TGTGCCAGCAGTGGTCAAGAGACCCAGTACTTC. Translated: CASSGQETQYF.

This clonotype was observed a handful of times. The CDR3 coding sequence is TGCGCCAGCAGCTTGTCTTACGAGAACATTCAGTACTTC. Translation: CASSLSYENIQYF. The rearrangement links TRBV5-1 to TRBJ2-4; D call uncertain. The CDR3 has 13 amino acids. Per germline, CDR1 SGHRS and CDR2 YFSETQ. V lost 1 base, J lost 7 bases, and 9 bases lay in between.

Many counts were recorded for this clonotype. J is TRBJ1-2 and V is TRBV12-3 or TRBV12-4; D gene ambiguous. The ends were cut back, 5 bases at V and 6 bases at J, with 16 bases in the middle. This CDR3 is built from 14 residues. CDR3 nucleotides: TGTGCCAGCAGTAAGCCGGGAAAAGGCCATGGCTACACCTTC. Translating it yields CASSKPGKGHGYTF.

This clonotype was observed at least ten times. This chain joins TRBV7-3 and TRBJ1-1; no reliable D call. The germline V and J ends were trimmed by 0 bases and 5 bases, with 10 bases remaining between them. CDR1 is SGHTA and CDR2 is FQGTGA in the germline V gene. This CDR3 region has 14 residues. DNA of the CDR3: TGTGCCAGCAGCTTAACAATGGTAAGGACTGAAGCTTTCTTT. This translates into CASSLTMVRTEAFF.

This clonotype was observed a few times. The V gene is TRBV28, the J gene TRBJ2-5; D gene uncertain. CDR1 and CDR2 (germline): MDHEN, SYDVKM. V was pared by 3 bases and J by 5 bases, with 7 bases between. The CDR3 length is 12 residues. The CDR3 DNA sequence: TGTGCCAGCAGTTTCGAGAGGGAGACCCAGTACTTC. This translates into CASSFERETQYF.

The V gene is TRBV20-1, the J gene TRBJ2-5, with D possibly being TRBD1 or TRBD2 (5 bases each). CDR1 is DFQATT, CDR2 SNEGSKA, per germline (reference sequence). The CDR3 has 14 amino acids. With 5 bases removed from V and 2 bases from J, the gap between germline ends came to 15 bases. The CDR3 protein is CSAVLPGRQETQYF. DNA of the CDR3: TGCAGTGCTGTACTTCCGGGACGTCAAGAGACCCAGTACTTC.

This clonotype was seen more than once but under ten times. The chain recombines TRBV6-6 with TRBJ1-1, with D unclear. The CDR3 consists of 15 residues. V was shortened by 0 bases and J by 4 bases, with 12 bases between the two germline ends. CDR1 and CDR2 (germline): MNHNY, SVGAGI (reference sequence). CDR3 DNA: TGTGCCAGCAGTTACTCACCCGGGGTGGTCACTGAAGCTTTCTTT. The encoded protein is CASSYSPGVVTEAFF.

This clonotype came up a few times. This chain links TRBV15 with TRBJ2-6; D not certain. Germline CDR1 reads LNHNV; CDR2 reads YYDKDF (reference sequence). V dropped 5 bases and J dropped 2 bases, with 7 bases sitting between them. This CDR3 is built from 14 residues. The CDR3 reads CATSSPPGANVLTF. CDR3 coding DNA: TGTGCCACCAGCTCCCCCCCTGGGGCCAACGTCCTGACTTTC.

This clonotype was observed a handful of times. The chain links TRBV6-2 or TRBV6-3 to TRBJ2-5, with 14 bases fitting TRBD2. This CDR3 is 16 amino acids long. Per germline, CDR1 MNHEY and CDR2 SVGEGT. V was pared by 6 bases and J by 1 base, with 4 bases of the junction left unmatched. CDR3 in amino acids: CASSGTSGSSQETQYF. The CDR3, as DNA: TGTGCCAGCAGCGGGACTAGCGGGAGTTCCCAAGAGACCCAGTACTTC.

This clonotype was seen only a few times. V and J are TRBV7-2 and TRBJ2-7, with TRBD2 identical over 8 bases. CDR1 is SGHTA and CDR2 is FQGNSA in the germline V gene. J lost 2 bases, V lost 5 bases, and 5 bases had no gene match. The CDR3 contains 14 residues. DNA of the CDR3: TGTGCCAGCAGCGCCCGGGGGGGAACCTACGAGCAGTACTTC. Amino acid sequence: CASSARGGTYEQYF.

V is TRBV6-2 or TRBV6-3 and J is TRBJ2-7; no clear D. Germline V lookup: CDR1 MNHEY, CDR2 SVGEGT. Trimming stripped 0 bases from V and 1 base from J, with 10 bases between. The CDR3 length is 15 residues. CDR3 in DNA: TGTGCCAGCAGTTACTCGTCAGCGAGGTCCTACGAGCAGTACTTC. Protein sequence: CASSYSSARSYEQYF.

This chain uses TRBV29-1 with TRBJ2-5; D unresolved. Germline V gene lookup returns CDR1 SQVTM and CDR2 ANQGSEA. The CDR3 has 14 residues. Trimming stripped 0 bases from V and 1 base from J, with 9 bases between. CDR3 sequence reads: CSVEDLQLQETQYF. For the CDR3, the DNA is TGCAGCGTTGAAGATTTACAGCTCCAAGAGACCCAGTACTTC.

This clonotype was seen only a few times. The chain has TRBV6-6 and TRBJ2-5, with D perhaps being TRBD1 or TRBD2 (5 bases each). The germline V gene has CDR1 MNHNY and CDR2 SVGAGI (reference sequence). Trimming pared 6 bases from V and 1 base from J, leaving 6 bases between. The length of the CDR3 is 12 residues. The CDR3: CASRGPQETQYF. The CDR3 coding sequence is TGTGCCAGCAGGGGACCCCAAGAGACCCAGTACTTC.

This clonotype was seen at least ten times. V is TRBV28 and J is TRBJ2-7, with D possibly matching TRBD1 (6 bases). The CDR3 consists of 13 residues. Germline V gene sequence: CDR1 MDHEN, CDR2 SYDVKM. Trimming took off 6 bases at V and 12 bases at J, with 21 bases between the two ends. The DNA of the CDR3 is TGTGCCAGCAGAACAGGGAAACCTCCTACGTTGTACTTC. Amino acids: CASRTGKPPTLYF.

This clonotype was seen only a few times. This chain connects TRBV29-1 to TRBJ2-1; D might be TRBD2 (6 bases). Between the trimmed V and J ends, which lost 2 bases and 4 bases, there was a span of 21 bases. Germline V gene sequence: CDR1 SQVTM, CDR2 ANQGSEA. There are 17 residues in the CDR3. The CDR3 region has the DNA TGCAGCGTTGAATTATCAGGCCGGGACTTCTTATACAATGAGCAGTTCTTC. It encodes CSVELSGRDFLYNEQFF.

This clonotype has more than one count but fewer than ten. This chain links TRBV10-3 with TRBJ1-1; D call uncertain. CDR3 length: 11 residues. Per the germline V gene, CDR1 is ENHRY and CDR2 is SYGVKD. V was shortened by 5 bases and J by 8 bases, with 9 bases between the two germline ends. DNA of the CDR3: TGTGCCATCAGTCCTGGGGTAGAAGCTTTCTTT. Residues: CAISPGVEAFF.

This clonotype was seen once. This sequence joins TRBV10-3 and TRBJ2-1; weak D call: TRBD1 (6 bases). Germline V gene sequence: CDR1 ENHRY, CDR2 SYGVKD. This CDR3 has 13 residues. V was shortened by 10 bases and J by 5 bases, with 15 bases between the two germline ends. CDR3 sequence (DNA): TGTGCCACCTCCCGGGGACATAACAATGAGCAGTTCTTC. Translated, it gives CATSRGHNNEQFF.

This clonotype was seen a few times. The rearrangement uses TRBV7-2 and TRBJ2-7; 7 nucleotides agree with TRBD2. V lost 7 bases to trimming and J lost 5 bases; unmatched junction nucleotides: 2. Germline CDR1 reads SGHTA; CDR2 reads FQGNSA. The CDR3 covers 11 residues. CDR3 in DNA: TGTGCCAGCACGGGGGGAAACGAGCAGTACTTC. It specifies CASTGGNEQYF.

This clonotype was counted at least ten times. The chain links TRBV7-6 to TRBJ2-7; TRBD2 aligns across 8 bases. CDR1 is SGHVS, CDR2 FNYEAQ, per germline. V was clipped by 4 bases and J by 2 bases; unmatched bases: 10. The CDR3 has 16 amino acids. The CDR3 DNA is TGTGCCAGCAGCTCTAGGCTTAGCGGGACGGCCTACGAGCAGTACTTC. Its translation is CASSSRLSGTAYEQYF.

CDR3 sequence reads: CASSLKAGEDKAFF. In nucleotides, the CDR3 is TGTGCCAGCTCATTGAAAGCAGGGGAAGATAAAGCTTTCTTT. The chain has TRBV18 and TRBJ1-1, with a tentative D call TRBD1 (6 bases). This CDR3 is 14 amino acids long. In germline, CDR1 is KGHSH, CDR2 LQKENI. With 5 bases removed from V and 9 bases from J, the gap between germline ends came to 19 bases. Combining the CDR3 with reference TRBV18 and TRBJ1-1 gives the whole variable domain NAGVMQNPRHLVRRRGQEARLRCSPMKGHSHVYWYRQLPEEGLKFMVYLQKENIIDESGMPKERFSAEFPKEGPSILRIQQVVRGDSAAYFCASSLKAGEDKAFFGQGTRLTVV.

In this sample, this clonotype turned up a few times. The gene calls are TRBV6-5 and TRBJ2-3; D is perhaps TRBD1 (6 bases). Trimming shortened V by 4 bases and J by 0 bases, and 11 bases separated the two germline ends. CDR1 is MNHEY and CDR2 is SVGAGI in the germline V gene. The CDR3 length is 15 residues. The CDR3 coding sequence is TGTGCCAGCAGTTCTTCAGGGGTGAGCACAGATACGCAGTATTTT. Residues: CASSSSGVSTDTQYF.

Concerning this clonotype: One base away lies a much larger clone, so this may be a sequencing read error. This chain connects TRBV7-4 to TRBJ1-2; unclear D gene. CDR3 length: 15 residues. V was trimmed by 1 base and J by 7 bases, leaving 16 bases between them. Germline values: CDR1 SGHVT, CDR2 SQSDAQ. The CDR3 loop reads CASSLEKDGVFGYTF. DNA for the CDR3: TGTGCCAGCAGCTTAGAGAAGGACGGGGTTTTTGGCTACACCTTC.

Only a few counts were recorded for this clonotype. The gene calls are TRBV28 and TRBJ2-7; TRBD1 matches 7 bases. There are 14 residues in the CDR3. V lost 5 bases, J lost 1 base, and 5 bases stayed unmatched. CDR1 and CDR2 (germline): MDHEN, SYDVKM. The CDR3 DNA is TGTGCCAGCAGTGGACGGGACAGTTCCTACGAGCAGTACTTC. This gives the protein CASSGRDSSYEQYF.

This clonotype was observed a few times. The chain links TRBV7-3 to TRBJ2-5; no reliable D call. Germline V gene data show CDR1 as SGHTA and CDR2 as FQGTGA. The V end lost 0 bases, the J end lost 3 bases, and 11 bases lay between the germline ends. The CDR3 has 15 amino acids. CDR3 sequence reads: CASSLTPDGEETQYF. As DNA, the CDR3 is TGTGCCAGCAGCTTAACGCCCGACGGTGAAGAGACCCAGTACTTC.

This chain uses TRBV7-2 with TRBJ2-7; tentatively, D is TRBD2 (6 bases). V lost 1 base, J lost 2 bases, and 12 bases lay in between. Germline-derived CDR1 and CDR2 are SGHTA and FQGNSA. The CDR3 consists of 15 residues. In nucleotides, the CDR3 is TGTGCCAGCAGCTTAGGTAGCGGCCCTACCTACGAGCAGTACTTC. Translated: CASSLGSGPTYEQYF.

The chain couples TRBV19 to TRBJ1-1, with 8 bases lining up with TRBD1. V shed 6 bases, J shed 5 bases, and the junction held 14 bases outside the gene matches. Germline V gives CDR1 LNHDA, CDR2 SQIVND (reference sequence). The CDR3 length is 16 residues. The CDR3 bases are TGTGCCAGTAGGGAGGCCAGGCAGGGGGCTCGGACTGAAGCTTTCTTT. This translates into CASREARQGARTEAFF.

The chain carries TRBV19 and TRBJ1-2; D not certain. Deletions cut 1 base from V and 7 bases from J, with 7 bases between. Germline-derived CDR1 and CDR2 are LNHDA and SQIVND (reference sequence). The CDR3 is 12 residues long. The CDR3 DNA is TGTGCCAGTAGTATAGTGGGATCTGGCTACACCTTC. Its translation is CASSIVGSGYTF.

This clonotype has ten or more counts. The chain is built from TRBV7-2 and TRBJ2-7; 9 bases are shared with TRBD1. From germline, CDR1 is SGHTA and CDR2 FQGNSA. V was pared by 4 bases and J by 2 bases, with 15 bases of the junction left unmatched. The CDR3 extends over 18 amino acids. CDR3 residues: CASSSLGDRVGDPYEQYF. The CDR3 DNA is TGTGCCAGCAGCTCCTTAGGGGACAGGGTTGGTGACCCCTACGAGCAGTACTTC.